This note documents a single TCR beta chain sequence. No cognate antigen has been identified for it. One base away there is no much larger clone; base qualities are not given. Including cysteine and valine, the CDR3 has 15 amino acids. The entry retains the CDR3 DNA only, 45 bases that are in frame from base 1. Relative to germline, V is missing 4 bases and J is missing 3 bases, with 9 bases of the junction outside any gene match. CDR1 MDHEN and CDR2 SYDVKM were looked up in the germline V gene. Sample treatment or condition, as interpreted from the label and publication: in vitro stimulation with specific CMV peptide epitopes to enrich CMV-specific T cells. The sample was run on an Illumina HiSeq 1500. TCRdb redid the processing of the public reads, applying fastp at Q25 and MiXCR, and retained in-frame beta chains. Duplicate CDR3 protein sequences are folded into a single record with the most common DNA and genes. For this sample there are 750,000 to 950,000 distinct CDR3 sequences; almost 30% appear just once. The ten largest clones represent less than 15% of the sample.

This sample is part of a study of T cell repertoires in cytomegalovirus infection (dated by TCRdb to the late 2010s). For the wider study: Recently identified HLA-C-restricted CMV epitopes, whose presentation resists viral immunomodulation, were targeted by peptide stimulations together with well-studied HLA-B-restricted epitopes. Donor HLA type was relevant to the analysis, because carriage of CMV infection together with the matching HLA type was indicated by public TCR beta signatures.

What the work shows at the level of the full study, not this receptor alone: The ex vivo response was dominated by HLA-C-restricted CMV-specific TCR beta clonotypes, which also provided the single most frequent clonotype in two of eight donors. Cumulative frequency of public TCR beta family members discriminated carriers of CMV infection plus the relevant HLA type in this cohort and an independent roughly 330-donor cohort.

The TCR was taken from a human donor in good health (CMV status not recorded). Some clones in this sample may be carry-over from other donors' samples. Recombination connected TRBV28 to TRBJ2-7; 7 bases in between match TRBD2. Sample: cultured CD8+ T cells from PBMCs, taken from culture after CMV antigen stimulation. The sequenced DNA: TGTGCCAGCAGTTCCCTTCCAGGCGGGGGCTACGAGCAGTACGTC. Its product reads: CASSSLPGGGYEQYV.